Listed below are T cell receptor beta chains from one sample, sequenced in a study of T cell responses to AZD1222 COVID-19 vaccine. Clones were read by immunoSEQ multiplex PCR, and TCRdb kept only the in-frame ones, dropping some. The data hold about 56,000 clones, with around 88% observed a single time. This specimen consisted of peripheral blood, obtained 28 days after the second AZD1222 dose. These receptors came from an adult who received the AZD1222 COVID-19 vaccine. The CDR3 runs from the conserved cysteine through the conserved F or W. D genes are given only for firm matches. Some rows have no size entry. The others give once, few or many, or a class for an expanded clone.

D,V,size,J,DNA,CDR3
.,TRBV7-6,.,TRBJ1-4,TGTGCCAGCAGCCGCCGGGACAACCCCCAGGAAAAACTGTTTTTT,CASSRRDNPQEKLFF
TRBD1,TRBV5-1,.,TRBJ1-4,TGCGCCAGCAGCTTGCAGGGGGCCGGGAGCGAAAAACTGTTTTTT,CASSLQGAGSEKLFF
.,TRBV25-1,.,TRBJ2-7,TGTGCCACCGGGCCCTTAAACGGGAAGGGAATCTCCGAGCAGTACTTC,CATGPLNGKGISEQYF
TRBD2,TRBV28,once,TRBJ2-7,TGTGCCACCGGTGGGACTAGCGGTCAGTACGAGCAGTACTTC,CATGGTSGQYEQYF
TRBD2,TRBV7-2,.,TRBJ2-3,TGTGCCAGCAGGCCACCTGGGACTAGGAGGCGCTTAACGCAGTATTTT,CASRPPGTRRRLTQYF
TRBD1,TRBV5-1,.,TRBJ2-7,TGCGCCAGCAGCGTAGGCCACCGGGACAGGGGCACCTACGAGCAGTACTTC,CASSVGHRDRGTYEQYF
.,TRBV19,.,TRBJ1-1,TGTGCCAGTAGTTCTACAGGAAAATGGTATGGGACTGAAGCTTTCTTT,CASSSTGKWYGTEAFF
.,TRBV5-1,.,TRBJ2-1,TGCGCCAGCAAAATAGGACAGTCCTACAATGAGCAGTTCTTC,CASKIGQSYNEQFF
TRBD2,TRBV5-5,.,TRBJ2-7,TGTGCCAGCAGCTTTCTCGGGGGGGCTAACGAGCAGTACTTC,CASSFLGGANEQYF
TRBD1,TRBV6-5,.,TRBJ2-7,TGTGCCAGCAGTTACTCCTTCGGGGACAGGGCTTACGAGCAGTACTTC,CASSYSFGDRAYEQYF
.,TRBV7-9,once,TRBJ2-1,TGTGCCAGCAGCCTAGGTGGGGCGCGGGGATATTACAATGAGCAGTTCTTC,CASSLGGARGYYNEQFF
TRBD1,TRBV7-2,.,TRBJ1-1,TGTGCCAGCAGCTTACAGGGGGCGGATTTAGGGACTGAAGCTTTCTTT,CASSLQGADLGTEAFF
.,TRBV2,.,TRBJ1-6,TGTGCCAGCAGTGGACAGAACAATTCACCCCTCCACTTT,CASSGQNNSPLHF
TRBD2,TRBV5-1,.,TRBJ2-3,TGCGCCAGCAGCCACGCTCTAGCGGGTAGCACAGATACGCAGTATTTT,CASSHALAGSTDTQYF
.,TRBV6-1,.,TRBJ1-5,TGTGCCAGCAGTGAGGGGAGGTCTAGCAATCAGCCCCAGCATTTT,CASSEGRSSNQPQHF
.,TRBV18,.,TRBJ1-1,TGTGCCAGCCAAGGGGGGGAGAACACTGAAGCTTTCTTT,CASQGGENTEAFF
.,TRBV3-1/TRBV3-2,.,TRBJ2-1,TGTGCCAGCAGCCCCCGCGGGACGGAGCAGTTCTTC,CASSPRGTEQFF
.,TRBV11-2,.,TRBJ2-5,TGTGCCAGCAGCCCCGTGGAGACCCAGTACTTC,CASSPVETQYF
.,TRBV2,.,TRBJ1-2,TGTGCCAGCAGTGAAGGTGGCAGGGTCGCCTATGGCTACACCTTC,CASSEGGRVAYGYTF
.,TRBV7-2,.,TRBJ2-5,TGTGCCAGCAGCTTACCTAACGCGGAGACCCAGTACTTC,CASSLPNAETQYF
.,TRBV6-5,.,TRBJ2-7,TGTGCCAGCAGTTGGGCCGCAGGGGCGATCTCCTACGAGCAGTACTTC,CASSWAAGAISYEQYF
TRBD1,TRBV3-1/TRBV3-2,.,TRBJ2-7,TGTGCCAGCAGCCAAGGGGACAGGGAAAACGAGCAGTACTTC,CASSQGDRENEQYF